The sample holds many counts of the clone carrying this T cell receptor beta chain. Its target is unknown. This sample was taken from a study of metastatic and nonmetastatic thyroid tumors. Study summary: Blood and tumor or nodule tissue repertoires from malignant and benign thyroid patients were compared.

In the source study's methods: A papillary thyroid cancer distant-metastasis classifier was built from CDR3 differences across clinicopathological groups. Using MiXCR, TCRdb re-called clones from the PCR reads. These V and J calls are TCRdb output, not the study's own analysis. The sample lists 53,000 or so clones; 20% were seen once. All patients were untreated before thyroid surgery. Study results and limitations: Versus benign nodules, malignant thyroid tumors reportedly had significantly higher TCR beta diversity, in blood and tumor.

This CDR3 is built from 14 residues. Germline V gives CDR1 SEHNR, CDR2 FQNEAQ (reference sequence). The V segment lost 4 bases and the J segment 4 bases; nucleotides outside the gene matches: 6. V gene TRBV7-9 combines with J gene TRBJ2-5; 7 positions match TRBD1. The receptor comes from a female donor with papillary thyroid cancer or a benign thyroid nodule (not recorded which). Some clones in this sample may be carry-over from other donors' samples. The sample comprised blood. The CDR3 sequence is CASSSGTVRETQYF. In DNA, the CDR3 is TGTGCCAGCAGCTCGGGGACAGTCCGAGAGACCCAGTACTTC.